This T cell receptor (beta chain) was identified in a study of brain T cells in children with intractable seizures. Libraries were prepared by immunoSEQ multiplex PCR; TCRdb keeps only in-frame clonotypes and omits some of them. Here the sample spans about 80,000 clones, roughly 89% being singletons. The CDR3 is made up of 13 amino acids. Germline V lookup: CDR1 MNHNS, CDR2 SASEGT. Trimming took off 1 base at V and 6 bases at J, with 7 bases between the two ends. The rearrangement uses TRBV6-1 and TRBJ1-5, with D unclear. The sequences come from peripheral blood, collected at surgery. This TCR was recovered from a girl aged 2 to 10 with Rasmussen encephalitis and intractable seizures. CDR3 coding DNA: TGTGCCAGCAGTGAAGGGATTAGTCAGCCCCAGCATTTT. Amino acid sequence: CASSEGISQPQHF.